Presented here are 21 T cell receptor beta chains from one specimen sequenced in a study of beta chain features in type 1 diabetes. The sequenced template was cDNA made from the entire isolated RNA. Assay: immunoSEQ multiplex PCR; the TCRdb copy retains only in-frame clones and omits some. The sample carries around 280,000 clones, approximately 8.1% recorded once. The sequencing input was central memory CD4+ T cells from blood. The receptors originated from a woman aged 18-35 years in good health.

The rearrangement joins TRBV7-6 to TRBJ1-1; 7 positions match TRBD1. Germline CDR1 SGHVS, CDR2 FNYEAQ. There are 13 residues in the CDR3. The ends lost 4 bases at V and 3 bases at J; junction bases unmatched: 2. The CDR3 DNA is TGTGCCAGCAGCTACGACAGGGACACTGAAGCTTTCTTT. It codes for CASSYDRDTEAFF.

This clone showed up just a few times. This rearrangement joins TRBV4-3 to TRBJ1-1; D is undetermined. V was clipped by 8 bases and J by 0 bases, with 16 bases between them. The CDR3 totals 15 residues. In germline, CDR1 is LGHNA, CDR2 YSLEER. This CDR3 is CASARGRFMNTEAFF. The CDR3 DNA reads as TGCGCCAGCGCCCGAGGCAGATTCATGAACACTGAAGCTTTCTTT.

The J gene is TRBJ1-6, the V gene TRBV9, with D possibly matching TRBD1 (6 bases). CDR1 and CDR2 (germline): SGDLS, YYNGEE. The CDR3 length is 16 residues. V was pared by 4 bases and J by 10 bases, with 21 bases between. The CDR3 loop reads CASSPIPGTRQSPLHF. CDR3 DNA sequence: TGTGCCAGCAGCCCCATCCCCGGGACACGACAATCACCCCTCCACTTT.

About this clone itself: Other nucleotide sequences from this sample produce the same CDR3. The CDR3 region has the DNA TGTGCCAGCTCACCCTCGCAAAGGAACACTGAAGCTTTCTTT. It translates to CASSPSQRNTEAFF. The chain employs TRBV18 and TRBJ1-1, with unresolved D. Looked up from germline, CDR1 is KGHSH and CDR2 is LQKENI. Trimming cost V 3 bases and J 1 base, with 9 bases left between them. The CDR3 is 14 amino acids.

This clone has at least ten counts. The chain combines TRBV7-3 with TRBJ2-5, with unresolved D. This CDR3 has 13 amino acids. Germline V gene sequence: CDR1 SGHTA, CDR2 FQGTGA. Trimming removed 1 base at V and 2 bases at J, with 5 bases between. The CDR3: CASSLMAQETQYF. The CDR3 nucleotides are TGTGCCAGCAGCTTAATGGCACAAGAGACCCAGTACTTC.

This clone was counted only a few times. The rearrangement joins TRBV19 to TRBJ2-5, with D perhaps matching TRBD2 (6 bases). The CDR3 contains 13 residues. The V end lost 4 bases, the J end lost 5 bases, and 11 bases lay between the germline ends. Per germline, CDR1 LNHDA and CDR2 SQIVND (reference sequence). The CDR3 sequence: CASSTTSLETQYF. The CDR3 bases are TGTGCCAGTAGTACGACTAGTCTTGAGACCCAGTACTTC.

A few counts support this clone. The rearrangement uses TRBV6-6 and TRBJ2-2, with a tentative D call TRBD2 (6 bases). Germline values: CDR1 MNHNY, CDR2 SVGAGI (reference sequence). This CDR3 region has 12 residues. Trimming took 8 bases from V and 5 from J, leaving 9 bases between them. CDR3 loop: CASCRGTGELFF. For the CDR3, the DNA is TGTGCCAGCTGCCGGGGGACCGGGGAGCTGTTTTTT.

Many counts were recorded for this clone. The chain recombines TRBV7-3 with TRBJ2-6; D is unclear. Trimming removed 5 bases at V and 0 bases at J, with 8 bases between. This CDR3 is built from 15 residues. Germline V gives CDR1 SGHTA, CDR2 FQGTGA. The chain's CDR3 is CASSPQSSGANVLTF. The CDR3 DNA follows: TGTGCCAGCAGCCCACAGAGCTCTGGGGCCAACGTCCTGACTTTC.

V usage is TRBV29-1 and J usage is TRBJ1-2; D is undetermined. The CDR3 has 11 residues. The germline CDR1 and CDR2 sequences are SQVTM and ANQGSEA. The ends were cut back, 7 bases at V and 8 bases at J, with 14 bases in the middle. This CDR3 reads CSGLGSLGYTF. DNA for the CDR3: TGCAGCGGATTGGGATCTCTCGGCTACACCTTC. Based on the CDR3 plus reference TRBV29-1 and TRBJ1-2, the full variable domain is SAVISQKPSRDICQRGTSLTIQCQVDSQVTMMFWYRQQPGQSLTLIATANQGSEATYESGFVIDKFPISRPNLTFSTLTVSNMSPEDSSIYLCSGLGSLGYTFGSGTRLTVV.

Only a few counts were recorded for this clone. The chain combines TRBV19 with TRBJ2-2, with TRBD1 identical over 9 bases. Trimming removed 4 bases from V and 4 bases from J; junction bases left unmatched: 4. Germline V gives CDR1 LNHDA, CDR2 SQIVND (reference sequence). This CDR3 region has 15 residues. The CDR3 here is CASSKGQGGTGELFF. In DNA, the CDR3 is TGTGCCAGTAGTAAGGGACAGGGAGGCACCGGGGAGCTGTTTTTT.

This clone was counted ten times or more. CDR3 in DNA: TGTGCCAGCAGCGGGGGGGCCGCTGGAAACACCATATATTTT. Translating it yields CASSGGAAGNTIYF. The gene calls are TRBV7-9 and TRBJ1-3; D is perhaps TRBD1 (6 bases). The germline V gene has CDR1 SEHNR and CDR2 FQNEAQ (reference sequence). The CDR3 totals 14 residues. Trimming left V 5 bases short and J 2 bases short, with 10 bases between.

This clone was seen only a few times. The rearrangement joins TRBV19 to TRBJ1-1, with 8 positions matching TRBD1. Per germline, CDR1 LNHDA and CDR2 SQIVND (reference sequence). This CDR3 comprises 15 residues. The J segment lost 1 base and the V segment lost 7 bases, leaving 8 bases of the junction unmatched. For the CDR3, the DNA is TGTGCCAGTATGGTTAGACAGGGGCAGAACACTGAAGCTTTCTTT. Its translation: CASMVRQGQNTEAFF.

This clone has a handful of counts. The chain carries TRBV7-8 and TRBJ1-1; D gene unclear. The V end was cut by 2 bases, the J end by 3 bases, with 7 bases between. This CDR3 contains 13 residues. Per the germline V gene, CDR1 is SGHVS and CDR2 is FQNEAQ. Here the CDR3 reads CASSLPGDTEAFF. The CDR3 coding sequence is TGTGCCAGCAGCTTACCCGGGGACACTGAAGCTTTCTTT. Combining the CDR3 with reference TRBV7-8 and TRBJ1-1 gives the whole variable domain GAGVSQSPRYKVAKRGQDVALRCDPISGHVSLFWYQQALGQGPEFLTYFQNEAQLDKSGLPSDRFFAERPEGSVSTLKIQRTQQEDSAVYLCASSLPGDTEAFFGQGTRLTVV.

This clone was counted between two and nine times. The genes are TRBV7-8 and TRBJ1-2; 10 bases map to TRBD1. This CDR3 spans 15 amino acids. Germline V gene sequence: CDR1 SGHVS, CDR2 FQNEAQ. V lost 5 bases, J lost 2 bases, and 5 bases stayed unmatched. The CDR3 loop is CASSPWTGGNYGYTF. In DNA, the CDR3 is TGTGCCAGCAGCCCTTGGACAGGGGGGAACTATGGCTACACCTTC.

The chain combines TRBV28 with TRBJ1-2; weak D call: TRBD1 (6 bases). CDR3 length: 13 amino acids. Trimming removed 7 bases from V and 7 bases from J, with 16 bases in between. Germline V gene lookup returns CDR1 MDHEN and CDR2 SYDVKM. This chain's CDR3 is CASTPNRVGGYTF. In DNA form, the CDR3 reads TGTGCCAGCACCCCAAACAGGGTTGGTGGCTACACCTTC.

The chain couples TRBV7-2 to TRBJ1-2; 9 positions agree with TRBD1. Germline assignment: CDR1 SGHTA and CDR2 FQGNSA. The CDR3 is made up of 16 amino acids. V shed 3 bases, J shed 5 bases, and the junction held 10 bases outside the gene matches. In nucleotides, the CDR3 is TGTGCCAGCAGCTTGGCCGCGGGACAGGGTTGGTATGGCTACACCTTC. It codes for CASSLAAGQGWYGYTF.

This clone was recorded many times. V is TRBV15 and J is TRBJ1-1; the D is unclear. V was clipped by 7 bases and J by 8 bases, with 8 bases between them. Looked up from germline, CDR1 is LNHNV and CDR2 is YYDKDF (reference sequence). The CDR3 extends over 10 amino acids. CDR3 residues: CATIGREAFF. The DNA for the CDR3 is TGTGCCACCATCGGCAGGGAAGCTTTCTTT.

This clone was counted a few times. Written as DNA, the CDR3 is TGTGCCAGCAGTGCTGGGGGGTTGGGTTCACCCCTCCACTTT. It specifies CASSAGGLGSPLHF. The genes are TRBV6-6 and TRBJ1-6; tentatively, D is TRBD1 (5 bases). Trimming left V 5 bases short and J 9 bases short, with 14 bases between. Germline CDR1 MNHNY, CDR2 SVGAGI (reference sequence). This CDR3 spans 14 amino acids.

This clone was counted only a few times. The chain couples TRBV7-9 to TRBJ1-4, with D tentatively TRBD1 (6 bases). Germline values: CDR1 SEHNR, CDR2 FQNEAQ (reference sequence). CDR3 length: 14 residues. The V and J ends lost 6 bases and 3 bases respectively, with 11 bases between them. In DNA, the CDR3 is TGTGCCAGCAGTCAACAGGGCGCTAATGAAAAACTGTTTTTT. Translated, it gives CASSQQGANEKLFF.

The chain combines TRBV7-7 with TRBJ2-3; 7 bases map to TRBD2. CDR3 length equals 15 residues. J gave up 5 bases and V 5 bases, and 10 bases lay outside the gene matches. The germline CDR1 and CDR2 sequences are SSHAT and FNYEAQ (reference sequence). CDR3 residues: CASSPGGGEGDTQYF. The CDR3 DNA reads as TGTGCCAGCAGCCCTGGAGGAGGGGAGGGAGATACGCAGTATTTT.

The chain recombines TRBV2 with TRBJ2-4; 12 bases align to TRBD2. The CDR3 has 20 residues. Trimming removed 2 bases from V and 0 bases from J; junction bases left unmatched: 11. CDR1 and CDR2 from the germline V gene are SNHLY and FYNNEI. For the CDR3, the DNA is TGTGCCAGCAGTGAATTTGGACTAGCGGGACCCCCCAGAGCCAAAAACATTCAGTACTTC. This sequence encodes CASSEFGLAGPPRAKNIQYF.